Presented here are 9 T cell receptor beta chains from one specimen sequenced in a study of blood T cell repertoires in COVID-19. The repertoire was sequenced with immunoSEQ multiplex PCR; TCRdb's copy has only in-frame clones and lacks some. The data hold 100,000 to 150,000 clones, with approximately 85% observed a single time. The material sequenced was peripheral blood. All receptors come from a man aged 30 to 45 with COVID-19, enrolled during active disease.

The chain links TRBV7-6 to TRBJ1-2; D remains ambiguous. Germline V gene data show CDR1 as SGHVS and CDR2 as FNYEAQ. V lost 2 bases, J lost 5 bases, and 15 bases lay in between. The length of the CDR3 is 15 residues. In DNA form, the CDR3 reads TGTGCCAGCAGCTTAACGTCGGAGGGTTGGTATGGCTACACCTTC. Amino acids: CASSLTSEGWYGYTF. Combining the CDR3 with reference TRBV7-6 and TRBJ1-2 gives the whole variable domain GAGVSQSPRYKVTKRGQDVALRCDPISGHVSLYWYRQALGQGPEFLTYFNYEAQQDKSGLPNDRFSAERPEGSISTLTIQRTEQRDSAMYRCASSLTSEGWYGYTFGSGTRLTVV.

This sequence joins TRBV18 and TRBJ2-6, with a weak D call TRBD1 (5 bases). The length of the CDR3 is 17 residues. V lost 3 bases and J 4 bases, leaving 16 bases between the germline ends. Germline assignment: CDR1 KGHSH and CDR2 LQKENI. The CDR3 sequence is CASSPLTRVAGANVLTF. The CDR3 region has the DNA TGTGCCAGCTCACCGCTTACCAGGGTTGCAGGGGCCAACGTCCTGACTTTC.

This clone was detected a few times. The chain combines TRBV6-4 with TRBJ2-3, with 9 bases fitting TRBD1. CDR3 length equals 15 residues. Germline V gives CDR1 MRHNA, CDR2 SNTAGT. Trimming took 0 bases from V and 5 from J; bases not matched to a gene: 3. The CDR3 region has the DNA TGTGCCAGCAGTGACTCAACAGGGGGCGGAGATACGCAGTATTTT. This sequence encodes CASSDSTGGGDTQYF.

The chain carries TRBV19 and TRBJ1-1, with TRBD1 identical over 7 bases. This CDR3 region has 15 residues. The V segment lost 5 bases and the J segment 0 bases; nucleotides outside the gene matches: 6. Germline V gives CDR1 LNHDA, CDR2 SQIVND (reference sequence). CDR3 loop: CASSPQTGMNTEAFF. CDR3 coding DNA: TGTGCCAGTAGTCCCCAGACAGGGATGAACACTGAAGCTTTCTTT.

This clone showed up just once. J is TRBJ2-1 and V is TRBV11-3, with 10 bases matching TRBD2. Trimming at V came to 10 bases and at J to 7 bases, leaving 13 bases not matched to a gene. The CDR3 spans 15 residues. Germline V gives CDR1 SGHNT, CDR2 YENEEA. CDR3 residues: CATESSGSGGNEQFF. CDR3 nucleotide sequence: TGTGCCACAGAGTCTAGCGGGAGTGGCGGGAATGAGCAGTTCTTC.

The chain combines TRBV6-6 with TRBJ2-7, with 8 bases aligning to TRBD1. CDR3 length: 12 amino acids. CDR1 MNHNY and CDR2 SVGAGI come from the germline V gene (reference sequence). V lost 8 bases and J lost 3; bases outside the gene matches: 3. The chain's CDR3 is CASLTGGYEQYF. CDR3 DNA sequence: TGTGCCAGCCTAACAGGGGGCTACGAGCAGTACTTC.

This chain connects TRBV6-5 to TRBJ1-2; TRBD1 matches 9 bases. The trim removed 6 bases at V and 4 bases at J, leaving 9 bases unmatched. This CDR3 region has 15 residues. Germline CDR1 MNHEY, CDR2 SVGAGI. The CDR3 loop is CASRTHRGQVYGYTF. CDR3 coding DNA: TGTGCCAGCAGGACTCACAGGGGGCAGGTCTATGGCTACACCTTC.

The chain combines TRBV6-4 with TRBJ2-2; a weak D match, TRBD2 (6 bases). Trimming removed 6 bases at V and 1 base at J, with 15 bases between. In germline, CDR1 is MRHNA, CDR2 SNTAGT. This CDR3 comprises 16 residues. CDR3: CASSTNWGENTGELFF. In DNA form, the CDR3 reads TGTGCCAGCAGCACCAATTGGGGGGAGAACACCGGGGAGCTGTTTTTT.

Ten or more counts support this clone. This rearrangement joins TRBV19 to TRBJ2-1; 7 nucleotides match TRBD2. This CDR3 region has 16 residues. CDR1 LNHDA and CDR2 SQIVND come from the germline V gene (reference sequence). V trimming: 6 bases; J trimming: 2 bases; junction bases outside the gene matches: 10. The CDR3 loop reads CASSPSWGRAYNEQFF. CDR3 nucleotides: TGTGCCAGTAGCCCTTCTTGGGGGAGGGCCTACAATGAGCAGTTCTTC. The whole variable domain, remainder taken from reference TRBV19 and TRBJ2-1, is DGGITQSPKYLFRKEGQNVTLSCEQNLNHDAMYWYRQDPGQGLRLIYYSQIVNDFQKGDIAEGYSVSREKKESFPLTVTSAQKNPTAFYLCASSPSWGRAYNEQFFGPGTRLTVL.